Each of the 8 T cell receptor beta chains below was sequenced from the same sample in a study of spatial heterogeneity in lung cancer. As to time point: blood at routine non-recurrence follow-up after resection. TCRdb independently ran MiXCR on the 5' RACE reads; one entry per CDR3 protein. The repertoire consists of about 94,000 distinct CDR3 sequences, with just under 20% occurring once and the leading ten covering 20% to 25%. Sequencing was performed on PBMCs, taken at follow-up. All receptors derive from a male donor with early-stage non-small cell lung cancer.

This clonotype was picked up a small number of times. The rearrangement links TRBV20-1 to TRBJ2-3, with 7 positions matching TRBD1. V was clipped by 6 bases and J by 2 bases; unmatched bases: 11. The CDR3 consists of 15 residues. Germline loops: CDR1 DFQATT, CDR2 SNEGSKA (reference sequence). CDR3 nucleotides: TGCAGTGCCCCCACCGGGACAGCGTCCACAGATACGCAGTATTTT. Protein product: CSAPTGTASTDTQYF.

This clonotype came up a few times. V and J are TRBV7-2 and TRBJ2-2, with D uncertain. The V and J ends lost 2 bases and 6 bases respectively, with 7 bases between them. The CDR3 has 13 amino acids. The germline CDR1 and CDR2 sequences are SGHTA and FQGNSA. In DNA form, the CDR3 reads TGTGCCAGCAGCTTAAACGAGGCCGGGGAGCTGTTTTTT. Its protein product is CASSLNEAGELFF.

There are a few counts of this clonotype. The chain links TRBV20-1 to TRBJ2-4; D perhaps matches TRBD2 (6 bases). From germline, CDR1 is DFQATT and CDR2 SNEGSKA (reference sequence). The CDR3 consists of 19 residues. The V and J ends lost 3 bases and 0 bases respectively, with 24 bases between them. Written as DNA, the CDR3 is TGCAGTGCTAGTGGTTTCTTGGGGTCTATGCGGGGAGCCAAAAACATTCAGTACTTC. Residues: CSASGFLGSMRGAKNIQYF.

This clonotype has just a few counts. The CDR3 coding sequence is TGCAGTGCTAAGACAGGGTTTGAAAAACTGTTTTTT. It translates to CSAKTGFEKLFF. The chain carries TRBV20-1 and TRBJ1-4, with 7 bases matching TRBD1. Trimming cost V 4 bases and J 7 bases; bases outside gene matches: 3. Germline V gene data show CDR1 as DFQATT and CDR2 as SNEGSKA (reference sequence). The CDR3 sequence is 12 residues long.

About this clonotype: Just one base apart from a much larger clone, this may be a read error. The J gene is TRBJ1-1, the V gene TRBV6-5; D unresolved. The CDR3 extends over 13 amino acids. Germline V gene data show CDR1 as MNHEY and CDR2 as SVGAGI. The CDR3 loop reads CASSYGRNTEALF. The CDR3 nucleotides are TGTGCCAGCAGTTACGGGAGGAACACTGAAGCTTTGTTT.

Only one count was recorded for this clonotype. The V and J genes are TRBV10-3 and TRBJ2-7, with D possibly being TRBD2 (6 bases). The CDR3 is 12 amino acids. Trimming took off 8 bases at V and 6 bases at J, with 14 bases between the two ends. Germline V lookup: CDR1 ENHRY, CDR2 SYGVKD. The CDR3 DNA reads TGTGCCATCGGGGCGGGACGGGGCGAGCAGTACTTC. As protein: CAIGAGRGEQYF.

This clonotype was seen a few times. V gene TRBV19 combines with J gene TRBJ1-5; 7 bases match TRBD1. CDR1 and CDR2 (germline): LNHDA, SQIVND (reference sequence). The CDR3 length is 15 residues. J gave up 5 bases and V 5 bases, and 9 bases lay outside the gene matches. In DNA form, the CDR3 reads TGTGCCAGTAGTCCCCTAGACAGGGATGATCAGCCCCAGCATTTT. It yields the protein CASSPLDRDDQPQHF. Combining the CDR3 with reference TRBV19 and TRBJ1-5 gives the whole variable domain DGGITQSPKYLFRKEGQNVTLSCEQNLNHDAMYWYRQDPGQGLRLIYYSQIVNDFQKGDIAEGYSVSREKKESFPLTVTSAQKNPTAFYLCASSPLDRDDQPQHFGDGTRLSIL.

This chain uses TRBV6-5 with TRBJ2-3; D is unclear. The CDR3 is made up of 13 amino acids. Germline V gene sequence: CDR1 MNHEY, CDR2 SVGAGI. The V end was cut by 6 bases, the J end by 1 base, with 8 bases between. CDR3 bases: TGTGCCAGCAGAAGGGCTGGCACAGATACGCAGTATTTT. The encoded protein is CASRRAGTDTQYF.